Included here is one TCR beta chain sequence, with context. Antigen unknown. The data were taken from a study of response to subunit inactivated influenza vaccine. General observations from the study: It was suggested by the authors that few new T cells are recruited by each seasonal influenza vaccination.

TCRdb processed the RT-PCR reads anew with MiXCR; each CDR3 protein has one entry. The repertoire includes about 800,000 distinct CDR3 sequences, approximately 21% of them detected once, and more than 8.5% sits in the top ten. The CDR3 has 13 residues. V gave up 3 bases and J gave up 7 bases, with 13 bases separating them. The sample was PBMCs from blood, taken roughly 5 days after vaccination. V usage is TRBV12-3 or TRBV12-4 and J usage is TRBJ2-7; D uncertain. The clonotype comes from a middle-aged man who received an inactivated influenza vaccine. Here the CDR3 reads CASSFVEAGEQYF. The DNA of the CDR3 is TGTGCCAGCAGTTTTGTTGAGGCTGGGGAGCAGTACTTC.